This record concerns one TCR beta chain sequence. This specimen belongs to a study of blood T cell repertoires in COVID-19. At the level of the study: Some COVID-19 samples were acute and others convalescent; all came from the United States, Italy and Spain. Sources were T cells, B-cell-depleted T cells, or PBMCs; the material itself was cDNA or gDNA.

Germline V CDR1 and CDR2: MGHRA, YSYEKL. J lost 1 base, V lost 2 bases, and 9 bases had no gene match. This CDR3 contains 17 residues. Generated by immunoSEQ multiplex PCR, the TCRdb table keeps only in-frame clones and is missing some. The sample lists about 350,000 clones; roughly 90% were seen once. Seattle enrolled patients during active infection and tracked them longitudinally. This chain connects TRBV4-1 to TRBJ1-1; 8 bases agree with TRBD1. Sequenced input: peripheral blood. The sequence was obtained from a woman in her fifties or sixties with COVID-19, enrolled during active disease. The DNA for the CDR3 is TGCGCCAGCAGCCAAACCTTGGACAGGGAAAGGAACACTGAAGCTTTCTTT. Protein sequence: CASSQTLDRERNTEAFF.